The rows below give T cell receptor beta chains drawn from one sample of a study of vaccination effects on CD4 cells after COVID-19. Profiled with immunoSEQ multiplex PCR; TCRdb holds only in-frame clones, not every one. There are about 51,000 clones in the sample; roughly 80% occur only once, and approximately 9% lies in the top ten. Their target antigens are unknown. The sequenced sample was CD4+ T cells from PBMCs cultured without peptide, obtained before COVID-19 vaccination. Receptors were obtained from a human donor who had a prior SARS-CoV-2 infection. The CDR3 runs from the conserved cysteine through the conserved F or W. A D gene is named only where the DNA matches it firmly. The listing skips clone size in some rows; elsewhere it reads once, few, many or a size class.

abundance: .; j_gene: TRBJ1-5; d_gene: .; v_gene: TRBV6-1; CDR3aa: CASSERGNQPQHF; CDR3nt: TGTGCCAGCAGTGAAAGGGGCAATCAGCCCCAGCATTTT
abundance: .; j_gene: TRBJ2-7; d_gene: TRBD2; v_gene: TRBV7-2; CDR3aa: CASSLVAGGGPYEQYF; CDR3nt: TGTGCCAGCAGCTTAGTGGCGGGGGGGGGACCCTACGAGCAGTACTTC
abundance: .; j_gene: TRBJ2-1; d_gene: TRBD1; v_gene: TRBV6-5; CDR3aa: CASSRDRVRIEQFF; CDR3nt: TGTGCCAGCAGTCGGGACAGGGTCAGGATTGAGCAGTTCTTC
abundance: few; j_gene: TRBJ1-5; d_gene: TRBD1; v_gene: TRBV7-9; CDR3aa: CASSATTGGGQPQHF; CDR3nt: TGTGCCAGCAGCGCCACCACAGGGGGAGGTCAGCCCCAGCATTTT
abundance: .; j_gene: TRBJ2-3; d_gene: TRBD2; v_gene: TRBV6-1; CDR3aa: CASSDLAGEPDTQYF; CDR3nt: TGTGCCAGCAGTGACCTAGCGGGAGAACCGGATACGCAGTATTTT
abundance: once; j_gene: TRBJ1-6; d_gene: TRBD1; v_gene: TRBV27; CDR3aa: CASRKTGVFSPLHF; CDR3nt: TGTGCCAGCAGAAAGACAGGGGTATTCTCACCCCTCCACTTT
abundance: once; j_gene: TRBJ2-7; d_gene: TRBD2; v_gene: TRBV11-2; CDR3aa: CASSTREGDYEQYF; CDR3nt: TGTGCCAGCAGCACCCGGGAGGGTGACTACGAGCAGTACTTC
abundance: .; j_gene: TRBJ1-5; d_gene: .; v_gene: TRBV30; CDR3aa: CAWSRDSGNQPQHF; CDR3nt: TGTGCCTGGAGCAGGGACTCGGGCAATCAGCCCCAGCATTTT
abundance: .; j_gene: TRBJ1-5; d_gene: .; v_gene: TRBV7-8; CDR3aa: CASSLAPNQPQHF; CDR3nt: TGTGCCAGCAGCTTAGCGCCCAATCAGCCCCAGCATTTT
abundance: .; j_gene: TRBJ2-2; d_gene: .; v_gene: TRBV27; CDR3aa: CASSINGAGAISGELFF; CDR3nt: TGTGCCAGCAGTATAAACGGTGCAGGAGCAATATCCGGGGAGCTGTTTTTT
abundance: .; j_gene: TRBJ2-1; d_gene: TRBD2; v_gene: TRBV18; CDR3aa: CASSQLAGTNTYNEQFF; CDR3nt: TGTGCCAGCTCACAACTAGCGGGCACAAATACCTACAATGAGCAGTTCTTC